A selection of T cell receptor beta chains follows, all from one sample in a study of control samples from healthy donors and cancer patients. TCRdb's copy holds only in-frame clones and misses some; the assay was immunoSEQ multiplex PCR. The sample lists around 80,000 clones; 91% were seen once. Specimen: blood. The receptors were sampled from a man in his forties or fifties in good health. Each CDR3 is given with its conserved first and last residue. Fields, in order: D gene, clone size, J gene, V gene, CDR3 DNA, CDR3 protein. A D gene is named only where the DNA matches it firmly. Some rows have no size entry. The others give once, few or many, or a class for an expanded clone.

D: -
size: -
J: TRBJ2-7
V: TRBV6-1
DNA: TGTGCCAGCAGTGGCGGCCGGGCTACGCGCTATAACTTAACCTACGAGCAGTACTTC
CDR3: CASSGGRATRYNLTYEQYF

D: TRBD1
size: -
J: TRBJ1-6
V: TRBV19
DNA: TGTGCCAGTAGTGACCGGACAGGGACTTCACCCCTCCACTTT
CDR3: CASSDRTGTSPLHF

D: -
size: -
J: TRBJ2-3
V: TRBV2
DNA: TGTGCCAGCAGTGTGAGTTTGGATATCACAGATACGCAGTATTTT
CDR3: CASSVSLDITDTQYF

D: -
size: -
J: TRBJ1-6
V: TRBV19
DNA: TGTGCCAGTAAACTCCCTGTTTGGAGTTCACCCCTCCACTTT
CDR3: CASKLPVWSSPLHF

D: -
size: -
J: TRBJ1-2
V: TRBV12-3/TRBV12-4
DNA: TGTGCCAGCAGTTTAAACCTCTTCGGCTACACCTTC
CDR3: CASSLNLFGYTF

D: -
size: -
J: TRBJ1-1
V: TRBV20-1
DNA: TGCAGTGCTAGCAGACAGACCGAAGCTTTCTTT
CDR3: CSASRQTEAFF

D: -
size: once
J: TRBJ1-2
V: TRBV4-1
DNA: TGCGCCAGCAGCCAAGAGGCCGCTACTAACTATGGCTACACCTTC
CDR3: CASSQEAATNYGYTF

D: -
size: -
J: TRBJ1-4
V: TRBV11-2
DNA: TGTGCCAGCAGCTCCCTCGGACAGAGCGAAAAACTGTTTTTT
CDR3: CASSSLGQSEKLFF

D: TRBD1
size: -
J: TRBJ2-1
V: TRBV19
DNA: TGTGCCAGTAGTATAGACGCGGGACAGGGGAGTGAAAATGAGCAGTTCTTC
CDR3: CASSIDAGQGSENEQFF

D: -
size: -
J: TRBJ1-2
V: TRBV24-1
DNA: TGTGCCACCAGTGATCCTGCTCGCTACGTTCCATATGGCTACACCTTC
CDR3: CATSDPARYVPYGYTF

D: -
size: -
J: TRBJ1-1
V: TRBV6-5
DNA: TGTGCCAGCAGGCGGGACCTCGAAGCTTTCTTT
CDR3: CASRRDLEAFF

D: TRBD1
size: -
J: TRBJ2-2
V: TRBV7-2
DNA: TGTGCCAGCAGCTTGACAGGGAGCACCGGGGAGCTGTTTTTT
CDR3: CASSLTGSTGELFF

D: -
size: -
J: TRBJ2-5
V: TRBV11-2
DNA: TGTGCCAGCAGCCTAGAAACTTCTGTGACCCAGTACTTC
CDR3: CASSLETSVTQYF

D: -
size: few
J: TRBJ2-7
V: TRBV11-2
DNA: TGTGCCAGCAGCTTAGGGGGGCCCTACGAGCAGTACTTC
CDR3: CASSLGGPYEQYF

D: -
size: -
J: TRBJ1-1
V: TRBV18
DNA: TGTGCCAGCTCACCCAGGGGAGGGAACACTGAAGCTTTCTTT
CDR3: CASSPRGGNTEAFF

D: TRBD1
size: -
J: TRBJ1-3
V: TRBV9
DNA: TGTGCCAGCAGCGCCCCGACAGGGCCTGGAAACACCATATATTTT
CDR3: CASSAPTGPGNTIYF

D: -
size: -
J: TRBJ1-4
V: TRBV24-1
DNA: TGTGCCACCAGTGATACAGGGTCCCTTTCTGGAAAACTGTTTTTT
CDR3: CATSDTGSLSGKLFF

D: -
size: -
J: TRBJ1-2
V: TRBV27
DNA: TGTGCCAGCAGTCGTCTCGCGGGGAACTATGGCTACACCTTC
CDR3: CASSRLAGNYGYTF

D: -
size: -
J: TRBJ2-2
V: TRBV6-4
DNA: TGTGCCAGCAGTCTGGACGGGAACACCGGGGAGCTGTTTTTT
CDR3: CASSLDGNTGELFF

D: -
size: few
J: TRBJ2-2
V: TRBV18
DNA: TGTGCCAGCTCAACCGGCAGGGGGGAGCTGTTTTTT
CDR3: CASSTGRGELFF

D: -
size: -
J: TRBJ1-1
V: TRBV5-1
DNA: TGCGCCAGCAGCTCGGCCCCGACTGACCCCACTGAAGCTTTCTTT
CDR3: CASSSAPTDPTEAFF

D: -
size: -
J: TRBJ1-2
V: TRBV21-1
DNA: TGTGCCAGCAGCAAAGTTGGGGGACCTCCTAACTATGGCTACACCTTC
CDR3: CASSKVGGPPNYGYTF

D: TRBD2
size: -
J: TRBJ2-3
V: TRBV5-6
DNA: TGTGCCAGCAGCTTGACCGGACTAGTCACAGATACGCAGTATTTT
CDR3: CASSLTGLVTDTQYF

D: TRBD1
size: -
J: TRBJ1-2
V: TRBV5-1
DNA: TGCGCCAGCAGCTTGGATGGACAGGGGGCCCATGGCTACACCTTC
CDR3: CASSLDGQGAHGYTF

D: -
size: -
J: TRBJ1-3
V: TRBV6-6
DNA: TGTGCCAGCAGACGGCCTTACTCCGGAAACACCATATATTTT
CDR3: CASRRPYSGNTIYF

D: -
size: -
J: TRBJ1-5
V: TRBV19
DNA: TGTGCCAGTAGTATCGGCGGGCTTTATGATCAGCCCCAGCATTTT
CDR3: CASSIGGLYDQPQHF

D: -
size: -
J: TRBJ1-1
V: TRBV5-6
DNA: TGTGCCAGCACCCTGGACGGAATGAACACTGAAGCTTTCTTT
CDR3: CASTLDGMNTEAFF

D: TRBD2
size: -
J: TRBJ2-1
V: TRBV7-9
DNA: TGTGCCAGCAGCCCACTTAGGACTAGCGGGGGGCAGGCGGATGAGCAGTTCTTC
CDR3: CASSPLRTSGGQADEQFF

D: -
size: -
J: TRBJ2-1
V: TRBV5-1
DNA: TGCGCCAGCAGCTTCTCCAGACTCCCCTACAATGAGCAGTTCTTC
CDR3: CASSFSRLPYNEQFF